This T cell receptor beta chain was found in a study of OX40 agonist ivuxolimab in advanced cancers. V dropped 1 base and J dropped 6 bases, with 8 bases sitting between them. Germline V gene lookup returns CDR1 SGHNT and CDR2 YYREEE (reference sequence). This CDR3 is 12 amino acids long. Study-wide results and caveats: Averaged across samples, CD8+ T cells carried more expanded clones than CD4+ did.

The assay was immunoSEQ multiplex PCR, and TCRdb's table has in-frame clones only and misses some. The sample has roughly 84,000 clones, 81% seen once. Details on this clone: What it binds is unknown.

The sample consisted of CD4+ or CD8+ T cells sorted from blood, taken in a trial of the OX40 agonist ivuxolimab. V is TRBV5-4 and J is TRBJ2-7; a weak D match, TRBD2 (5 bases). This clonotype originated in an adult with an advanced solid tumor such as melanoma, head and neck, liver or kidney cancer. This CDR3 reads CASSLPGFEQYF. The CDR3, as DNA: TGTGCCAGCAGCTTGCCGGGGTTCGAGCAGTACTTC.